The 4 T cell receptor beta chains given below trace back to one sample, sequenced in a study of cytomegalovirus exposure and HLA in healthy donors. Produced via immunoSEQ multiplex PCR; TCRdb's table is partial and in-frame only. The sample lists about 160,000 clones; less than 90% were seen once. Input material: PBMCs. These receptor sequences come from a woman under 30 in good health and CMV-seronegative.

V is TRBV6-5 and J is TRBJ2-7, with 7 bases fitting TRBD1. The CDR3 length is 15 residues. The germline CDR1 and CDR2 sequences are MNHEY and SVGAGI. V shed 7 bases, J shed 2 bases, and the junction held 11 bases outside the gene matches. The CDR3 DNA is TGTGCCAGCATAGCCGAGGGGGCGAAACCCTACGAGCAGTACTTC. It yields the protein CASIAEGAKPYEQYF.

J is TRBJ1-2 and V is TRBV5-1; 8 positions agree with TRBD1. Germline V gene data show CDR1 as SGHRS and CDR2 as YFSETQ. There are 17 residues in the CDR3. The J segment lost 4 bases and the V segment lost 2 bases, leaving 13 bases of the junction unmatched. The CDR3 protein is CASSLRTGRDLFYGYTF. In DNA, the CDR3 is TGCGCCAGCAGCTTACGGACAGGGAGGGACCTTTTCTATGGCTACACCTTC.

The chain uses TRBV19 and TRBJ1-5; 8 bases map to TRBD1. Germline values: CDR1 LNHDA, CDR2 SQIVND (reference sequence). This CDR3 has 14 residues. Trimming removed 5 bases from V and 4 bases from J; junction bases left unmatched: 4. The CDR3: CASSPTGENQPQHF. CDR3 coding DNA: TGTGCCAGTAGTCCGACAGGGGAAAATCAGCCCCAGCATTTT.

The chain combines TRBV14 with TRBJ1-1; 10 bases agree with TRBD1. With 4 bases clipped from V and 4 bases from J, the junction kept 9 bases outside the gene matches. CDR3 length: 16 amino acids. CDR1 SGHDN and CDR2 FVKESK come from the germline V gene. In DNA, the CDR3 is TGTGCCAGCAGCCGCGGACAGGGGGTAGTAGGCACTGAAGCTTTCTTT. This encodes CASSRGQGVVGTEAFF.